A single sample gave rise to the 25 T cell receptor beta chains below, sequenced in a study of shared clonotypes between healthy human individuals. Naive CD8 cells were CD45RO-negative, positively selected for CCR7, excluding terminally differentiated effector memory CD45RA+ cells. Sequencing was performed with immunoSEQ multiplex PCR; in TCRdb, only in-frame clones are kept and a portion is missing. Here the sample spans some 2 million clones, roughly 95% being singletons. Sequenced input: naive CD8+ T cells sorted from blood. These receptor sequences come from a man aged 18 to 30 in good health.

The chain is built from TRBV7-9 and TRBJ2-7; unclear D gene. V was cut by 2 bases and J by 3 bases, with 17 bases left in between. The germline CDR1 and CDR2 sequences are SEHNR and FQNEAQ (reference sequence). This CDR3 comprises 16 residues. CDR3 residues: CASSLQPETLDYEQYF. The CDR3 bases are TGTGCCAGCAGCTTACAGCCAGAGACCCTCGACTACGAGCAGTACTTC.

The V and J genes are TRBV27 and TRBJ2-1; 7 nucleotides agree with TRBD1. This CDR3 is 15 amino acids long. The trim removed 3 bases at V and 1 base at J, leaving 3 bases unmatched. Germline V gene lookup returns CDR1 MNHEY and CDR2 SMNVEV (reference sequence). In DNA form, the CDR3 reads TGTGCCAGCAGTTTTGGGACAGTTTCCTACAATGAGCAGTTCTTC. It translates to CASSFGTVSYNEQFF.

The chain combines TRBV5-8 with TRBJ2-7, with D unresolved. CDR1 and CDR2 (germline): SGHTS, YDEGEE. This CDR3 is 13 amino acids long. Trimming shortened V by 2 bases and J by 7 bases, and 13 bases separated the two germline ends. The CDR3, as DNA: TGTGCCAGCAGCTTCGGGTCCGGGCTAGAGCAGTACTTC. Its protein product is CASSFGSGLEQYF.

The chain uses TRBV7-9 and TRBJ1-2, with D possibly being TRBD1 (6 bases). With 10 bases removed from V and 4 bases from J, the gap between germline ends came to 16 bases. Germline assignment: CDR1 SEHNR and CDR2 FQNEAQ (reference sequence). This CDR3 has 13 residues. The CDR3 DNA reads TGTGCCACCGAGGGGGGGCCCGGCTATGGCTACACCTTC. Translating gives CATEGGPGYGYTF.

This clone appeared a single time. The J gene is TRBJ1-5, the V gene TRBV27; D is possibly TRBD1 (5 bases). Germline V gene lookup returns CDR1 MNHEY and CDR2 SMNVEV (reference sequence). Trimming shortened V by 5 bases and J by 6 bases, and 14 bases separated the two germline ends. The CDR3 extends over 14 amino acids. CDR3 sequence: CASSQSPGTQPQHF. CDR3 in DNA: TGTGCCAGCAGTCAAAGCCCAGGGACTCAGCCCCAGCATTTT.

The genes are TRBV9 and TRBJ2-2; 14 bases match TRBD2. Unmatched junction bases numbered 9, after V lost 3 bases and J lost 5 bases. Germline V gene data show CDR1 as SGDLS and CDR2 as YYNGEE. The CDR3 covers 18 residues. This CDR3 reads CASSGGLAGERRTGELFF. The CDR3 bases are TGTGCCAGCAGCGGGGGACTAGCGGGAGAAAGGAGGACCGGGGAGCTGTTTTTT. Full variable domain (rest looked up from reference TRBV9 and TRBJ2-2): DSGVTQTPKHLITATGQRVTLRCSPRSGDLSVYWYQQSLDQGLQFLIQYYNGEERAKGNILERFSAQQFPDLHSELNLSSLELGDSALYFCASSGGLAGERRTGELFFGEGSRLTVL.

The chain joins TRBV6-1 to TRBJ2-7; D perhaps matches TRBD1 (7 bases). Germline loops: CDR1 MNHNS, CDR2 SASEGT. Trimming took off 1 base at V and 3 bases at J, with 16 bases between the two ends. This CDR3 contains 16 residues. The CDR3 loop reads CASSEGRGEPFYEQYF. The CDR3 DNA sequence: TGTGCCAGCAGTGAAGGCAGGGGGGAGCCCTTCTACGAGCAGTACTTC.

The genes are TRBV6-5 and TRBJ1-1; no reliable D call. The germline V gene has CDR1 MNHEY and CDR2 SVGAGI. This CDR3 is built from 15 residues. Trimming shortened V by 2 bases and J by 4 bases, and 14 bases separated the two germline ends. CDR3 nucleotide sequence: TGTGCCAGCAGTTACGTGGCAGCAGGCGCCACTGAAGCTTTCTTT. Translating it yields CASSYVAAGATEAFF.

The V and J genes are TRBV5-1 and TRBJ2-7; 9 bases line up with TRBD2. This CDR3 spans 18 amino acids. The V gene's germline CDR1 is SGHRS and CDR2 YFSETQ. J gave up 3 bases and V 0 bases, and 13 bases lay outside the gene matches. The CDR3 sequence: CASSLASSGNTLFYEQYF. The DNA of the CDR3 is TGCGCCAGCAGCTTGGCGTCTAGCGGGAACACACTCTTCTACGAGCAGTACTTC.

The CDR3 DNA reads as TGTGCCAGCACTGTATTATGGACAGAACTCTATGGCTACACCTTC. Protein product: CASTVLWTELYGYTF. This chain joins TRBV2 and TRBJ1-2, with D possibly TRBD1 on 6 matching bases. The germline V gene encodes CDR1 SNHLY and CDR2 FYNNEI. This CDR3 region has 15 residues. V lost 7 bases to trimming and J lost 4 bases, with 19 bases between them.

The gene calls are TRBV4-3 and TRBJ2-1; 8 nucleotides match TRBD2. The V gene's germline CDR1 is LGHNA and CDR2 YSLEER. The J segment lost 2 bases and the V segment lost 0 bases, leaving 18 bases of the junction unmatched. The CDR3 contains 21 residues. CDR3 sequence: CASSQEEIGLAGSDPYNEQFF. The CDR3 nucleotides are TGCGCCAGCAGCCAAGAGGAGATCGGGCTAGCGGGTTCCGACCCCTACAATGAGCAGTTCTTC.

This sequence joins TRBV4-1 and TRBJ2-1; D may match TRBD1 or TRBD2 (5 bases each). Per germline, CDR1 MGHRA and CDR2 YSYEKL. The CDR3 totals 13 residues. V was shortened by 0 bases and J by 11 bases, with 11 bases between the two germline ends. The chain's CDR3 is CASSQDLPGQQFF. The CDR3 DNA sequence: TGCGCCAGCAGCCAAGATCTACCGGGACAGCAGTTCTTC.

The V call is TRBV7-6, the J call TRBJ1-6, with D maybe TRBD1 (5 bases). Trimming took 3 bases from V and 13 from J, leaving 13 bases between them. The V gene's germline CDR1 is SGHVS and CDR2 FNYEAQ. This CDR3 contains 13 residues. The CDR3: CASSFQGGGPLHF. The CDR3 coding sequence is TGTGCCAGCAGCTTTCAGGGAGGAGGGCCCCTCCACTTT.

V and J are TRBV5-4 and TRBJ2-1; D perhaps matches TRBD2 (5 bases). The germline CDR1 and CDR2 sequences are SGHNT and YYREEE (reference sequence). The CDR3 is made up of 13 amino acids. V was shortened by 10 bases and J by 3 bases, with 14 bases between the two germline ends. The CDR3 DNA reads TGTGCCGTCAGTCGGGATCTCTACAATGAGCAGTTCTTC. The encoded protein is CAVSRDLYNEQFF.

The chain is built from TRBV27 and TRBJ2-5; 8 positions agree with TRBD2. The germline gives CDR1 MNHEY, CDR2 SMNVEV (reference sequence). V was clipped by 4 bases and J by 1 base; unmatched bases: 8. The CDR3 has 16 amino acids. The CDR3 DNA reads TGTGCCAGCAGTTGGGGTAGCGGGGCCGCCCAAGAGACCCAGTACTTC. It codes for CASSWGSGAAQETQYF.

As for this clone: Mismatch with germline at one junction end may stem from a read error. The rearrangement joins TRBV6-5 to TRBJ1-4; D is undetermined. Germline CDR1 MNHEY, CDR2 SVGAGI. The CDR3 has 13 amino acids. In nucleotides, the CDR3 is TGTGCCAGCAGTTACTCTATCGACCACGAAAGGGTTTTT. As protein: CASSYSIDHERVF.

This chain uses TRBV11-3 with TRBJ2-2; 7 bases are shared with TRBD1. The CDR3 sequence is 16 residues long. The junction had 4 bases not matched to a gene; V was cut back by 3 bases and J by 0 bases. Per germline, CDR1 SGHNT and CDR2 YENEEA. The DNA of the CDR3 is TGTGCCAGCAGCTTTTGGCAGGGGGCGAACACCGGGGAGCTGTTTTTT. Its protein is CASSFWQGANTGELFF.

In DNA form, the CDR3 reads TGTGCCAGCGTCGGGGTTAAGACCCAGTACTTC. As protein: CASVGVKTQYF. The V and J genes are TRBV28 and TRBJ2-5; tentative D call: TRBD2 (5 bases). Trimming took 8 bases from V and 6 from J, leaving 10 bases between them. This CDR3 has 11 residues. Per germline, CDR1 MDHEN and CDR2 SYDVKM. The full variable domain, completed using reference TRBV28 and TRBJ2-5, is DVKVTQSSRYLVKRTGEKVFLECVQDMDHENMFWYRQDPGLGLRLIYFSYDVKMKEKGDIPEGYSVSREKKERFSLILESASTNQTSMYLCASVGVKTQYFGPGTRLLVL.

The CDR3 nucleotides are TGCAGCGTTGGGGCGGGGACGGAGGGGTCGGACAATGAGCAGTTCTTC. The encoded protein is CSVGAGTEGSDNEQFF. J is TRBJ2-1 and V is TRBV29-1; a weak D match, TRBD2 (6 bases). CDR3 size: 16 residues. V was shortened by 4 bases and J by 5 bases, with 21 bases between the two germline ends. Per the germline V gene, CDR1 is SQVTM and CDR2 is ANQGSEA.

This CDR3 is CASTLPRALEDTEAFF. The CDR3, as DNA: TGTGCCAGCACCCTCCCACGGGCCCTAGAGGACACTGAAGCTTTCTTT. The chain is built from TRBV6-6 and TRBJ1-1, with unresolved D. The V end lost 7 bases, the J end lost 3 bases, and 21 bases lay between the germline ends. In germline, CDR1 is MNHNY, CDR2 SVGAGI (reference sequence). The CDR3 totals 16 residues.

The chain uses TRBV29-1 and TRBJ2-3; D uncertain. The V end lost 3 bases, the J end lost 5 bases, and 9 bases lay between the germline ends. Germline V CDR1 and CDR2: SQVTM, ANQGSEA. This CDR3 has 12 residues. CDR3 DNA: TGCAGCGTTGAGGTTTCGGGAGATACGCAGTATTTT. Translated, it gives CSVEVSGDTQYF.

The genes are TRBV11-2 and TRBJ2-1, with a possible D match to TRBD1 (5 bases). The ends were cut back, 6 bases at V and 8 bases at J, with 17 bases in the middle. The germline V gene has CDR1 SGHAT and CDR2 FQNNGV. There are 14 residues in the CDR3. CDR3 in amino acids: CASSSAGPDDEQFF. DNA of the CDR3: TGTGCCAGCAGTTCAGCAGGGCCTGACGATGAGCAGTTCTTC.

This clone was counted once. The CDR3 sequence is CASSLGPIFEGGDYEQYF. In DNA form, the CDR3 reads TGTGCCAGCAGCTTAGGGCCGATCTTCGAAGGGGGAGATTACGAGCAGTACTTC. This chain uses TRBV7-2 with TRBJ2-7; D perhaps matches TRBD1 (6 bases). Trimming stripped 1 base from V and 4 bases from J, with 23 bases between. This CDR3 spans 18 amino acids. Germline V gives CDR1 SGHTA, CDR2 FQGNSA.

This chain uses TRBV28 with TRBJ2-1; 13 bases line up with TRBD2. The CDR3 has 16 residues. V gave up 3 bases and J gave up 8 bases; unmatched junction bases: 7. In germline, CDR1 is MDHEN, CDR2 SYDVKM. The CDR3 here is CASSFPRLAGGHEQFF. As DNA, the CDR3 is TGTGCCAGCAGTTTCCCCCGACTAGCGGGGGGCCATGAGCAGTTCTTC.

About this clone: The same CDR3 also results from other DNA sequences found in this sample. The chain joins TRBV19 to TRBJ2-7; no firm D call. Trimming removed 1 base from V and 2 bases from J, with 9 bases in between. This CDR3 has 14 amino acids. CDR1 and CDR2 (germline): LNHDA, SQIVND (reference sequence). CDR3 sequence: CASSIASGTYEQYF. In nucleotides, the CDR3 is TGTGCCAGTAGTATAGCCTCCGGCACCTACGAGCAGTACTTC.